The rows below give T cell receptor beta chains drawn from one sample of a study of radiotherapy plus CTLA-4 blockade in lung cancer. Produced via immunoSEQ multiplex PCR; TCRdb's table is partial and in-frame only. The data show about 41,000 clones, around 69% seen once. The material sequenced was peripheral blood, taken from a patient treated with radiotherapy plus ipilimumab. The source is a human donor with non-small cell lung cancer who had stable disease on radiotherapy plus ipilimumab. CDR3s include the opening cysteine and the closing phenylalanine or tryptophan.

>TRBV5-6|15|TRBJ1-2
CASSFRAGKNYGYTF
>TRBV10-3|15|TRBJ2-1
CAISQGQGADNEQFF
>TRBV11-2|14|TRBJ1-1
CASSPYRENTEAFF
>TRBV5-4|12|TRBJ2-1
CASSDSWNEQFF
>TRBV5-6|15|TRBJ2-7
CASLSLTGNSYEQYF
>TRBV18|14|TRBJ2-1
CASSPGQMPNEQFF
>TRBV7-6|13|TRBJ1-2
CASSLESGYGYTF
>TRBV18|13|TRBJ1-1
CASSPAMNTEAFF
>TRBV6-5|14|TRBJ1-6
CASSPGQGYSPLHF
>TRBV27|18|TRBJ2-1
CASSPKGLQRSSYNEQFF
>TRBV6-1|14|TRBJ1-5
CATKGGTYYQPQHF
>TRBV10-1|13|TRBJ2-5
CASSEPSEETQYF
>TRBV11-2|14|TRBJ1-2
CASRRWGQGYGYTF
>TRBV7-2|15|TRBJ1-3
CASSLEASSGNTIYF
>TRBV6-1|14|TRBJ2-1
CASKEAGVYNEQFF
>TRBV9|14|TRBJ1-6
CASSPPGGYSPLHF
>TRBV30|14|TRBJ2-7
CAWRPTGTTYEQYF
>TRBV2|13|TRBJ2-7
CASRLAGGEEQYF
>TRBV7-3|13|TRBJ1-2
CASSFTQAHGYTF
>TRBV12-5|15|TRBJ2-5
CASGLVISGGETQYF
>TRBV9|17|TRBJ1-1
CASSVVASAMKNTEAFF
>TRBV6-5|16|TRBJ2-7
CASSLGVGAGVDEQYF
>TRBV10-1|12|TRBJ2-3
CASSGLEDTQYF
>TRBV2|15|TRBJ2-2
CASGGTTVHTGELFF
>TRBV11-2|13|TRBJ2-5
CASSLIRKETQYF
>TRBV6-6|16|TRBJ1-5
CASSYSGGRKNQPQHF
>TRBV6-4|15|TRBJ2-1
CASSDSGTDYNEQFF
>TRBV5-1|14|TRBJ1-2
CASSLESGDYGYTF
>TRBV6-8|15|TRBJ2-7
CASSYSGDGSYEQYF
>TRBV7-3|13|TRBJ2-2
CASSLKGAGELFF
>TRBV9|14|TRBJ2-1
CASSVATSGGEQFF
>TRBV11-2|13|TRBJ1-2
CASSPPGRYGYTF
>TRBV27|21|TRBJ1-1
CASSVRVPLSRALPLNTEAFF
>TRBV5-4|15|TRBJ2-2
CASSPQGLNTGELFF
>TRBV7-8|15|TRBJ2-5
CASSPLAGGPKTQYF
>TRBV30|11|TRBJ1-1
CAWTVNTEAFF
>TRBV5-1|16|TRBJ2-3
CASSRPEASGTDTQYF
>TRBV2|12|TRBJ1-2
CASSDTGDGYTF
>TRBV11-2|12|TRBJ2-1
CATNHRGSEQFF
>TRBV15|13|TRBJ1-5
CATSRGVGQPQHF
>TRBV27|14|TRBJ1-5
CASEYPRPHQPQHF
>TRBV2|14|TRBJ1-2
CASWRDSANYGYTF
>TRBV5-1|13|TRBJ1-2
CASRPDREGGYTF
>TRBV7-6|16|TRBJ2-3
CASSTGTSGSTDTQYF